This T cell receptor beta chain was documented in a study of technical replicates of blood from a few donors. This clone came up once. Assay used: immunoSEQ multiplex PCR; TCRdb lists only in-frame clones, some missing. The repertoire consists of about 80,000 clones, with 90% to 95% occurring once and the leading ten covering around 0.42%. The clonotype originates from a human donor in good health. The material sequenced was T cells isolated from PBMCs.

The CDR3 nucleotides read TGCGCCAGCAGGGGGGGGCTGAAGATCTCTGAAGCTTTCTTT. Its translation: CASRGGLKISEAFF. The chain carries TRBV10-2 and TRBJ1-1, with TRBD1 as a possible D gene (6 bases). CDR1 and CDR2 (germline): WSHSY, SAAADI. The CDR3 covers 14 residues. Trimming left V 6 bases short and J 6 bases short, with 17 bases between.